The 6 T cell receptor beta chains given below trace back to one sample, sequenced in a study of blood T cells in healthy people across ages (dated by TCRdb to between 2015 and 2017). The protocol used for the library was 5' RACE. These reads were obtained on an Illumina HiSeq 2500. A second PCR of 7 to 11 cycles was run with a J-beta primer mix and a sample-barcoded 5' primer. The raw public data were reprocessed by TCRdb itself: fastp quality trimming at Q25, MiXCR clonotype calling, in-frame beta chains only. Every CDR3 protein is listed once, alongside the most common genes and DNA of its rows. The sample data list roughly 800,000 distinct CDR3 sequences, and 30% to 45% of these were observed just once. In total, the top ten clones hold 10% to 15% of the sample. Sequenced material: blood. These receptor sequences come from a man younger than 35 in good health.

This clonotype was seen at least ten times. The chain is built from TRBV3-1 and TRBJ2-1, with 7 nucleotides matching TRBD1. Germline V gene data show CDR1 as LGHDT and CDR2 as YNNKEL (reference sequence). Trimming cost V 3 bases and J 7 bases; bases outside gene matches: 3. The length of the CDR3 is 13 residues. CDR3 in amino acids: CASSQGQLNEQFF. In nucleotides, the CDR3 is TGTGCCAGCAGCCAGGGACAGTTGAATGAGCAGTTCTTC.

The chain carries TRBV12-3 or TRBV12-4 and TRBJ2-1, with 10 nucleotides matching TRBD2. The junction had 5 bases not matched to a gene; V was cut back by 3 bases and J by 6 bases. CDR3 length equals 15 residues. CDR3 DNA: TGTGCCAGCAGTTTGTGGACTAGCGGACTCAATGAGCAGTTCTTC. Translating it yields CASSLWTSGLNEQFF.

CDR3 residues: CSATRQGLSFEQYF. In DNA form, the CDR3 reads TGCAGTGCTACCAGACAGGGTTTATCATTCGAGCAGTACTTC. V and J are TRBV20-1 and TRBJ2-7, with TRBD1 identical over 7 bases. The V gene end was trimmed by 4 bases and the J gene end by 6 bases; junction bases not matched to a gene: 12. The germline V gene has CDR1 DFQATT and CDR2 SNEGSKA (reference sequence). This CDR3 is 14 amino acids long.

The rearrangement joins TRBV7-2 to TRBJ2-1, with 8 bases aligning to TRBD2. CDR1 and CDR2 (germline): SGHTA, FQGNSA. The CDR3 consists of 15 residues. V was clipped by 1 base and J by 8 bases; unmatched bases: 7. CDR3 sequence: CASSLDRGGPHEQFF. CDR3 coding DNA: TGTGCCAGCAGCTTAGACCGGGGGGGCCCCCATGAGCAGTTCTTC.

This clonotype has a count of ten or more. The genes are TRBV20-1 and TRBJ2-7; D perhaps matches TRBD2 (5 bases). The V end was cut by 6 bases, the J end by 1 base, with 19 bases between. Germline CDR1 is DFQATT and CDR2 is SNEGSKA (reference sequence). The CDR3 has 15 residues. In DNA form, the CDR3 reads TGCAGTGCCCCCCTCTCGGGGTACGCATCCTACGAGCAGTACTTC. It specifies CSAPLSGYASYEQYF.

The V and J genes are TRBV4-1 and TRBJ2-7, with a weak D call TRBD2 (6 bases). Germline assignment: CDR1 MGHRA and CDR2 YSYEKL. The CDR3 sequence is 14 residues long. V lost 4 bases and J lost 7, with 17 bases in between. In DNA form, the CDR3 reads TGCGCCAGCAGCCTCCCGGTCGGGAGCAATGAGCAGTACTTC. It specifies CASSLPVGSNEQYF.